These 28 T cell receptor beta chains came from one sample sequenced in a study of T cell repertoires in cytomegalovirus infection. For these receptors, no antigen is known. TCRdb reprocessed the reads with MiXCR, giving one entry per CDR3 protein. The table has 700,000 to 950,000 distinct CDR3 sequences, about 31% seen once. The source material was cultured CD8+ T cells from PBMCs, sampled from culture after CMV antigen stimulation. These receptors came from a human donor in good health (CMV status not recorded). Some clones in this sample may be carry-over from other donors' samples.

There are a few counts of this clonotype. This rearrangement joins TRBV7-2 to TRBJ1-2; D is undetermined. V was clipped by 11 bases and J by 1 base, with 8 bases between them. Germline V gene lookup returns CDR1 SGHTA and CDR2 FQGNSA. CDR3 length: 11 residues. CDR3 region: CAVISNYGYTF. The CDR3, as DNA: TGTGCCGTGATAAGTAACTATGGCTACACCTTC.

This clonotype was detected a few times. The CDR3 DNA sequence: TGTGCCAGCGGACACGACCGTACATTTAACTATGGCTACACCTTC. Protein product: CASGHDRTFNYGYTF. The V gene is TRBV6-1, the J gene TRBJ1-2; perhaps TRBD1 as D (5 bases). This CDR3 is built from 15 residues. Looked up from germline, CDR1 is MNHNS and CDR2 is SASEGT. V lost 8 bases, J lost 1 base, and 17 bases lay in between.

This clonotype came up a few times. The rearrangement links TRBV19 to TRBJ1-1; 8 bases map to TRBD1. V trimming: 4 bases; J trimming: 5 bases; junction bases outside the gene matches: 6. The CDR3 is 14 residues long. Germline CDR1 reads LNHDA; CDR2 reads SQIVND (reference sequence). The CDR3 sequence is CASSKRTGRTEAFF. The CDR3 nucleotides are TGTGCCAGTAGTAAGCGGACAGGGCGAACTGAAGCTTTCTTT.

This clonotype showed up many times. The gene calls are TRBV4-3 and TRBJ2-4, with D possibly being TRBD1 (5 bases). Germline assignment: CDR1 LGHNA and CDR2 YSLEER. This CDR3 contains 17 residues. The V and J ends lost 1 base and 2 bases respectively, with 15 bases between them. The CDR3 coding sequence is TGCGCCAGCAGCCAAGGTCAAGGGGAAAATACCAAAAACATTCAGTACTTC. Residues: CASSQGQGENTKNIQYF.

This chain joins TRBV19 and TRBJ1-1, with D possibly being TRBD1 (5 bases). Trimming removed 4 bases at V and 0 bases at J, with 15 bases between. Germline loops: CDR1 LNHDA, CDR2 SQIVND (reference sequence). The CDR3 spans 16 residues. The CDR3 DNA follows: TGTGCCAGTAGTAATTCCGGGGCCTACTTGAACACTGAAGCTTTCTTT. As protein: CASSNSGAYLNTEAFF.

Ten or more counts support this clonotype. CDR3 DNA sequence: TGTGCCAGCAGCTTGGGACACCTAGAGACCCAGTACTTC. This gives the protein CASSLGHLETQYF. The chain is built from TRBV7-2 and TRBJ2-5; the D gene is possibly TRBD1 (6 bases). Germline V gives CDR1 SGHTA, CDR2 FQGNSA. The germline V and J ends were trimmed by 3 bases and 4 bases, with 9 bases remaining between them. The CDR3 consists of 13 residues.

The CDR3 protein is CASSQDLRADRAKNIQYF. CDR3 coding DNA: TGTGCCAGCAGCCAAGACCTGAGGGCCGATCGCGCCAAAAACATTCAGTACTTC. The chain joins TRBV14 to TRBJ2-4; perhaps TRBD2 as D (5 bases). The CDR3 totals 18 residues. V was pared by 0 bases and J by 1 base, with 16 bases between. The germline V gene has CDR1 SGHDN and CDR2 FVKESK.

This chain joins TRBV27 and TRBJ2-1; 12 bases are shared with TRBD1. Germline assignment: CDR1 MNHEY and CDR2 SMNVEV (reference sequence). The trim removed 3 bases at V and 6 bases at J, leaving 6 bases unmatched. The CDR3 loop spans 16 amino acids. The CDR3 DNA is TGTGCCAGCAGTTTGGGGACAGGGGGCTTCCTCAATGAGCAGTTCTTC. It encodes CASSLGTGGFLNEQFF.

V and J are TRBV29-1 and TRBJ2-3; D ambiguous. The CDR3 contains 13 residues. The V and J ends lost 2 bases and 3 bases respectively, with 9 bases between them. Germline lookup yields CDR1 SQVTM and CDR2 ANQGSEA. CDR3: CSVEKTVTDTQYF. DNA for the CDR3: TGCAGCGTTGAAAAAACGGTGACAGATACGCAGTATTTT.

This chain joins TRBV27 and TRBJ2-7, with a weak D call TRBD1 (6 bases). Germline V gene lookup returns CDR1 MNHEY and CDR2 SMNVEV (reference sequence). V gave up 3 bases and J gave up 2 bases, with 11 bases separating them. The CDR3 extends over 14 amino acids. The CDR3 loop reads CASSFFGGTYEQYF. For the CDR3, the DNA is TGTGCCAGCAGTTTTTTTGGGGGCACCTACGAGCAGTACTTC.

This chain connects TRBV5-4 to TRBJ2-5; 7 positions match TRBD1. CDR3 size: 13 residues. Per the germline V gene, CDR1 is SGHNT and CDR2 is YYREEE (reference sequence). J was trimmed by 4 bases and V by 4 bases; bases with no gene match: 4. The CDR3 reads CASSPGTVETQYF. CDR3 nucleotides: TGTGCCAGCAGCCCCGGGACAGTAGAGACCCAGTACTTC.

CDR3 protein: CASSSQGVDNQPQHF. CDR3 in DNA: TGTGCCAGCAGCTCCCAGGGAGTCGACAATCAGCCCCAGCATTTT. J is TRBJ1-5 and V is TRBV7-8; TRBD1 might be the D (5 bases). The CDR3 covers 15 residues. V was clipped by 4 bases and J by 3 bases, with 13 bases between them. Germline V gene lookup returns CDR1 SGHVS and CDR2 FQNEAQ.

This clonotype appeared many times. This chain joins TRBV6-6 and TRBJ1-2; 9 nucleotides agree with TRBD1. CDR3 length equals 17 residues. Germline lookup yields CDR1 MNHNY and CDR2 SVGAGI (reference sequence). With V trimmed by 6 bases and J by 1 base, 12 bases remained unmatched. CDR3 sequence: CASRSPRDRVLNYGYTF. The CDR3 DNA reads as TGTGCCAGCAGGTCTCCCCGGGACAGGGTCCTTAACTATGGCTACACCTTC.

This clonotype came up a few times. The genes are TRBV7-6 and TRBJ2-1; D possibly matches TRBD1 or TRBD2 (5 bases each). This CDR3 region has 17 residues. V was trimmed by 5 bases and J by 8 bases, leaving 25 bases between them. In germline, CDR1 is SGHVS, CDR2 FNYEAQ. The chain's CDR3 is CASSPRVGAPLRDEQFF. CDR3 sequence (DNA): TGTGCCAGCAGCCCGAGGGTCGGGGCCCCACTACGCGATGAGCAGTTCTTC.

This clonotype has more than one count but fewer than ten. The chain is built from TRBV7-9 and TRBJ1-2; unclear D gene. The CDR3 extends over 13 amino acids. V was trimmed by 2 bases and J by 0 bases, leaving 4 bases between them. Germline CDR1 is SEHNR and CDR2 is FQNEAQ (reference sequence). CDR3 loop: CASSLKSNYGYTF. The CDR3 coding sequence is TGTGCCAGCAGCTTAAAGTCTAACTATGGCTACACCTTC.

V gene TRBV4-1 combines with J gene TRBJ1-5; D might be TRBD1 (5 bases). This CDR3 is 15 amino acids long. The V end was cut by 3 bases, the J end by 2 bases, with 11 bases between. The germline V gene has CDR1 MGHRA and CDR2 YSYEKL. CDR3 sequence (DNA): TGCGCCAGCAGCCAGACGCAGGGTGGCAATCAGCCCCAGCATTTT. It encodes CASSQTQGGNQPQHF.

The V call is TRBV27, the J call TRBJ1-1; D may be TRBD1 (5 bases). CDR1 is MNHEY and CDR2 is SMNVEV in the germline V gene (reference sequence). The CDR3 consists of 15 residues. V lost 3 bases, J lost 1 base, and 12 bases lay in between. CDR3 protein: CASSLSGDPNTEAFF. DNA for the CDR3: TGTGCCAGCAGTTTGTCCGGGGACCCGAACACTGAAGCTTTCTTT.

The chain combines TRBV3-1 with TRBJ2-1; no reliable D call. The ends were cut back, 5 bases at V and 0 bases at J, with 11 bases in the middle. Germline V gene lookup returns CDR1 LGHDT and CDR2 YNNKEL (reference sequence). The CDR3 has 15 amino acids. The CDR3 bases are TGTGCCAGCAGCGCCCGCTGGAGCTCCTACAATGAGCAGTTCTTC. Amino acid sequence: CASSARWSSYNEQFF.

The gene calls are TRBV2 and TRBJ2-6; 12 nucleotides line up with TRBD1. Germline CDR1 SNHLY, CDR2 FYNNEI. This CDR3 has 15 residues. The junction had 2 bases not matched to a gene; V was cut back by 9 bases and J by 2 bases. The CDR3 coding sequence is TGTGCCAGGGGGGACAGGGGGCCTGGGGCCAACGTCCTGACTTTC. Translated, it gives CARGDRGPGANVLTF.

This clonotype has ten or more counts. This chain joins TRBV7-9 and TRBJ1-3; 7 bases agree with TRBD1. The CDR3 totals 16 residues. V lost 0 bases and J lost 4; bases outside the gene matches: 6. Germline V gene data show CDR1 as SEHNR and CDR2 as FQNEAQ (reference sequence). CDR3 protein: CASSLAASTGGNTIYF. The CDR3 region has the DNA TGTGCCAGCAGCTTAGCCGCCTCGACAGGGGGAAACACCATATATTTT.

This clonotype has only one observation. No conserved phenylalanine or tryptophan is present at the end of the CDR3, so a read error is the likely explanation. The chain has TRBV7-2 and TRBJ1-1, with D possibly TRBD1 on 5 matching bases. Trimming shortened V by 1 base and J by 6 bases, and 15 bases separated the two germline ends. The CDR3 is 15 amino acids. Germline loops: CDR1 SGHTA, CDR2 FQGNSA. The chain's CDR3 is CASSLEQGGKAEAFS. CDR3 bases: TGTGCCAGCAGCTTAGAGCAGGGAGGGAAGGCTGAAGCTTTCTCT.

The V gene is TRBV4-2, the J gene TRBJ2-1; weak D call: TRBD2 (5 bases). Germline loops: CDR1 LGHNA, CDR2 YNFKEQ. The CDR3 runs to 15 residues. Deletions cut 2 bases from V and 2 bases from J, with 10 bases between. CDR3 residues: CASSQIFGTYNEQFF. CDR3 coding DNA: TGTGCCAGCAGCCAAATTTTCGGGACCTACAATGAGCAGTTCTTC.

The CDR3: CASDKSDRGQETQYF. The CDR3 nucleotides are TGTGCCAGCGATAAGTCCGACAGGGGGCAAGAGACCCAGTACTTC. The rearrangement uses TRBV6-5 and TRBJ2-5; 9 nucleotides match TRBD1. The CDR3 has 15 residues. J was trimmed by 2 bases and V by 8 bases; bases with no gene match: 9. Germline-derived CDR1 and CDR2 are MNHEY and SVGAGI.

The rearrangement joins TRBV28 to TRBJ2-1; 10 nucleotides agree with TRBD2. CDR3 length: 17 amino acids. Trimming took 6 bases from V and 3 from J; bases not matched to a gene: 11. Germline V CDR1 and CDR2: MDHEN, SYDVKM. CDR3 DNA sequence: TGTGCCAGCAGGTTCCCGCATAGCGGGGGGAACTACAATGAGCAGTTCTTC. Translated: CASRFPHSGGNYNEQFF.

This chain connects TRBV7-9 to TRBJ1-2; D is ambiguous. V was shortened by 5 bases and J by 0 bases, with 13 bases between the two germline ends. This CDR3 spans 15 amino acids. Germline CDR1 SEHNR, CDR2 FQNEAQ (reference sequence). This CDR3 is CASSPGGFANYGYTF. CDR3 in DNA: TGTGCCAGCAGCCCGGGCGGCTTTGCTAACTATGGCTACACCTTC.

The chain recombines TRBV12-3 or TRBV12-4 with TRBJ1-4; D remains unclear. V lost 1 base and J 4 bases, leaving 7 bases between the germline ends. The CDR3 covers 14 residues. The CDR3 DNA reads TGTGCCAGCAGTTTAGAGGACGTTAATGAAAAACTGTTTTTT. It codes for CASSLEDVNEKLFF.

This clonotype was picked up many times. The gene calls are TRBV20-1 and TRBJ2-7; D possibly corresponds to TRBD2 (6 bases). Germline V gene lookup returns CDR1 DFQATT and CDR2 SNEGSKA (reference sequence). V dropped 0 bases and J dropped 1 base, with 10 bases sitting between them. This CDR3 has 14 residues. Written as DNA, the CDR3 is TGCAGTGCTAGAGAGTGGCGGGGATCCTACGAGCAGTACTTC. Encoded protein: CSAREWRGSYEQYF.

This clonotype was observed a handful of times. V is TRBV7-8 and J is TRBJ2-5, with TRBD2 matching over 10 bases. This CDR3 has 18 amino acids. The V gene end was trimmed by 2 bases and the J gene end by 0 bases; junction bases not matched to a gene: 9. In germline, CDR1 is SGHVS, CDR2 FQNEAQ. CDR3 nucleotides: TGTGCCAGCAGCTTAAGGGGTAGCGGGGGGCAGTACCAAGAGACCCAGTACTTC. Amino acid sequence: CASSLRGSGGQYQETQYF.